The present entry profiles one TCR beta chain with its context. The antigen remains undetermined. The CDR3 runs to 15 residues. V was cut by 1 base and J by 4 bases, with 11 bases left in between. Germline CDR1 SEHNR, CDR2 FQNEAQ (reference sequence). This sample is part of a study of cytomegalovirus exposure and HLA in healthy donors. Study-wide findings and caveats: The classifier, whose performance was assessed in both the original and validation cohorts, reportedly diagnosed cytomegalovirus status with high specificity and sensitivity.

The PCR used 60 Vbeta and 13 Jbeta primers. Method: immunoSEQ multiplex PCR; TCRdb's copy keeps in-frame clones and lacks some. This sample carries 110,000 or so clones, 82% of them seen once, and the ten largest clones take 2.5%. This receptor was taken from a woman between 18 and 29 years old in good health and CMV-seronegative. Sequencing was done on a sample of PBMCs. The genes are TRBV7-9 and TRBJ1-5; D remains ambiguous. The DNA of the CDR3 is TGTGCCAGCAGCTTAGAAAAGGCGGGGAATCAGCCCCAGCATTTT. Translating it yields CASSLEKAGNQPQHF. Variable domain in full (rest from reference TRBV7-9 and TRBJ1-5): DTGVSQNPRHKITKRGQNVTFRCDPISEHNRLYWYRQTLGQGPEFLTYFQNEAQLEKSRLLSDRFSAERPKGSFSTLEIQRTEQGDSAMYLCASSLEKAGNQPQHFGDGTRLSIL.